This TCR beta chain was recorded in a study of blood T cells in healthy people across ages. Study results and limitations: Changes seen in expanded clonotypes were possibly confounded by donor CMV status left unknown.

The sample holds many counts of this clonotype. Its target is not known. Germline loops: CDR1 SNHLY, CDR2 FYNNEI. V was pared by 6 bases and J by 9 bases, with 15 bases between. CDR3 length: 13 amino acids. Then a second PCR, running roughly 7 to 11 cycles, was carried out with a sample-barcoded 5' primer and a J-beta primer mix. All cDNA molecules were each tagged by a template-switch adaptor with 12 random nucleotides. TCRdb re-called the 5' RACE reads with MiXCR, one entry per CDR3 protein. The table shows 600,000 to 800,000 distinct CDR3 sequences, with over 40% occurring only once. This clonotype was obtained from an elderly woman in good health. V gene TRBV2 combines with J gene TRBJ2-4, with D tentatively TRBD1 (6 bases). The sample was blood. This CDR3 is CASSLGTSSIQYF. CDR3 DNA: TGTGCCAGCAGCCTCGGGACATCAAGCATTCAGTACTTC.